This T cell receptor beta chain was captured in a study of T cells in Graves' hyperthyroidism and ophthalmopathy. This clonotype has a count of ten or more. Amplified TCR beta CDR3 regions came from RNA transcripts. In the first-round RT-PCR of the TCR CDR3, the HTBI primer set was used. Using its own MiXCR run on the multiplex PCR reads, TCRdb lists one record per CDR3 protein. The table lists 380,000 or so distinct CDR3 sequences, approximately 15% of them singletons. Deletions cut 0 bases from V and 2 bases from J, with 9 bases between. CDR1 and CDR2 from the germline V gene are LNHNV and YYDKDF (reference sequence). This CDR3 has 15 residues.

The TCR sequence derives from a woman aged 25 to 39 with Graves' hyperthyroidism. The chain is built from TRBV15 and TRBJ2-3; D remains ambiguous. Material: blood. The CDR3 nucleotides are TGTGCCACCAGCAGAGAAGGAGCGCCCACAGATACGCAGTATTTT. Protein product: CATSREGAPTDTQYF.